These 29 T cell receptor beta chains came from one sample sequenced in a study of human T cells and chemical hapten exposure. TCRdb analysed the RACE reads with MiXCR anew, one entry per CDR3 protein. The sample carries about 120,000 distinct CDR3 sequences, 13% recorded once. This sample's time point: pre-sensitization, week 0. Noted treatment: therapeutic diphenylcyclopropenone sensitization with weekly scalp DPC. The specimen comprised whole blood, sampled in connection with sensitization to the hapten diphenylcyclopropenone (DPC). Source of these receptors: a woman younger than 35 with alopecia areata. Some clones in this sample may be carry-over from other donors' samples.

In this sample, this clonotype turned up many times. This chain uses TRBV10-1 with TRBJ2-3, with D maybe TRBD1 (5 bases). With 4 bases removed from V and 10 bases from J, the gap between germline ends came to 15 bases. The CDR3 spans 13 residues. CDR1 is WNHNN and CDR2 is SYGVQD in the germline V gene (reference sequence). CDR3 region: CASSAQGVNPQYF. Written as DNA, the CDR3 is TGCGCCAGCAGTGCGCAGGGCGTGAATCCGCAGTATTTT.

V is TRBV12-3 or TRBV12-4 and J is TRBJ1-2; perhaps TRBD1 as D (6 bases). This CDR3 comprises 14 residues. V gave up 2 bases and J gave up 0 bases, with 7 bases separating them. CDR3 region: CASSLRGTNYGYTF. CDR3 nucleotide sequence: TGTGCCAGCAGTTTAAGGGGGACTAACTATGGCTACACCTTC.

This clonotype was found a few times. This chain links TRBV9 with TRBJ2-3; D remains ambiguous. Looked up from germline, CDR1 is SGDLS and CDR2 is YYNGEE. Trimming shortened V by 0 bases and J by 6 bases, and 8 bases separated the two germline ends. The CDR3 extends over 13 amino acids. The CDR3 loop is CASSVDSLDTQYF. In DNA form, the CDR3 reads TGTGCCAGCAGCGTAGACAGTCTCGATACGCAGTATTTT.

The chain employs TRBV2 and TRBJ1-5; tentative D call: TRBD1 (6 bases). Trimming removed 8 bases from V and 5 bases from J, with 16 bases in between. The CDR3 runs 14 residues. Germline assignment: CDR1 SNHLY and CDR2 FYNNEI. CDR3 sequence reads: CASHRQAVDQPQHF. The CDR3 DNA sequence: TGTGCCAGCCATAGACAGGCCGTCGATCAGCCCCAGCATTTT.

The chain uses TRBV7-6 and TRBJ2-3; D ambiguous. Germline assignment: CDR1 SGHVS and CDR2 FNYEAQ. V was clipped by 3 bases and J by 0 bases, with 16 bases between them. This CDR3 contains 17 residues. The CDR3 nucleotides read TGTGCCAGCAGCTTCGTCTCGAGTCCCTATAGCACAGATACGCAGTATTTT. Translating gives CASSFVSSPYSTDTQYF.

This clonotype has a handful of counts. The genes are TRBV4-3 and TRBJ2-7; tentative D call: TRBD1 (6 bases). Germline V gives CDR1 LGHNA, CDR2 YSLEER. V was clipped by 0 bases and J by 5 bases, with 23 bases between them. CDR3 length: 18 amino acids. DNA of the CDR3: TGCGCCAGCAGCCAAGACGCCTCTAAGCCCCGAGGGGGTGACGAGCAGTACTTC. Translating it yields CASSQDASKPRGGDEQYF.

This clonotype was seen more than once but under ten times. CDR3 bases: TGTGCCAGCAGTTTACCCATCCGACAGGGGGGCAATCAGCCCCAGCATTTT. It translates to CASSLPIRQGGNQPQHF. V gene TRBV28 combines with J gene TRBJ1-5, with TRBD1 identical over 9 bases. CDR1 and CDR2 from the germline V gene are MDHEN and SYDVKM. With V trimmed by 2 bases and J by 2 bases, 7 bases remained unmatched. This CDR3 region has 17 residues.

At least ten counts were recorded for this clonotype. The chain carries TRBV18 and TRBJ1-1; possibly TRBD1 for D (5 bases). V dropped 0 bases and J dropped 1 base, with 12 bases sitting between them. The CDR3 totals 16 residues. Germline assignment: CDR1 KGHSH and CDR2 LQKENI. The CDR3 loop is CASSPPGRGWNTEAFF. For the CDR3, the DNA is TGTGCCAGCTCACCACCGGGACGGGGATGGAACACTGAAGCTTTCTTT.

Comment on this clonotype: A junction boundary mismatches the germline segment, possibly from a read error. This chain connects TRBV7-2 to TRBJ1-5; a weak D match, TRBD1 (6 bases). This CDR3 is built from 16 residues. Germline V gene data show CDR1 as SGHTA and CDR2 as FQGNSA. For the CDR3, the DNA is TGTGCCAGCAGCTTAGCGATCGGGGGCGCGTATCAGCCCCGGCATTTT. This gives the protein CASSLAIGGAYQPRHF.

This clonotype was recorded many times. The chain joins TRBV5-1 to TRBJ1-5, with 7 bases lining up with TRBD1. V was clipped by 7 bases and J by 5 bases; unmatched bases: 6. This CDR3 is built from 13 residues. The germline CDR1 and CDR2 sequences are SGHRS and YFSETQ. CDR3 nucleotides: TGCGCCAGCCGGGACAGCCCCGATCAGCCCCAGCATTTT. Protein sequence: CASRDSPDQPQHF.

This clonotype was picked up many times. V and J are TRBV20-1 and TRBJ2-1; the D is unclear. V shed 7 bases and J shed 4 bases, with 8 bases lying between them. Germline CDR1 is DFQATT and CDR2 is SNEGSKA (reference sequence). This CDR3 region has 11 residues. Written as DNA, the CDR3 is TGCAGTGGTAAACAGTACAATGAGCAGTTCTTC. Its protein is CSGKQYNEQFF.

This clonotype was detected only a few times. V is TRBV11-2 and J is TRBJ2-3; the D is unclear. The CDR3 is 13 amino acids. Trimming shortened V by 1 base and J by 4 bases, and 6 bases separated the two germline ends. Germline V CDR1 and CDR2: SGHAT, FQNNGV. CDR3 sequence reads: CASSLVDADTQYF. In DNA form, the CDR3 reads TGTGCCAGCAGCTTAGTAGACGCAGATACGCAGTATTTT.

This clonotype has a count of ten or more. This rearrangement joins TRBV7-2 to TRBJ1-4; 9 nucleotides align to TRBD1. Trimming cost V 6 bases and J 2 bases; bases outside gene matches: 4. Germline CDR1 and CDR2: SGHTA and FQGNSA. The CDR3 is 15 amino acids. CDR3: CASSFDRGTNEKLFF. CDR3 nucleotide sequence: TGTGCCAGCAGTTTCGACAGGGGGACTAATGAAAAACTGTTTTTT.

The chain recombines TRBV28 with TRBJ1-5; TRBD1 is a possible D gene (5 bases). The V and J ends lost 2 bases and 2 bases respectively, with 10 bases between them. The CDR3 length is 15 residues. The germline V gene encodes CDR1 MDHEN and CDR2 SYDVKM. The DNA for the CDR3 is TGTGCCAGCAGTTTAGCAGGGTTGGGCAATCAGCCCCAGCATTTT. Amino acid sequence: CASSLAGLGNQPQHF.

This chain uses TRBV21-1 with TRBJ2-3; the D call TRBD1 from the table was never checked on the DNA. TRBV21-1 is a recognized pseudogene. This CDR3 has 14 residues. CDR3 in DNA: TGTGCCAGCATAGGACACACAGGCACAGATACGCAGTATTTT. As protein: CASIGHTGTDTQYF.

V and J are TRBV7-2 and TRBJ1-3, with 7 bases identical to TRBD1. Trimming at V came to 5 bases and at J to 4 bases, leaving 11 bases not matched to a gene. The CDR3 sequence is 16 residues long. CDR1 and CDR2 (germline): SGHTA, FQGNSA. CDR3: CASSLRGQSAGNTIYF. For the CDR3, the DNA is TGTGCCAGCAGCCTCAGGGGACAGAGCGCAGGAAACACCATATATTTT.

This clonotype was seen only once. The CDR3 coding sequence is TGTGCCAGCAGCCAAGACTGGGGGGGTCAGGACAATGAGCAGTTCTTC. It is translated as CASSQDWGGQDNEQFF. The chain employs TRBV3-1 and TRBJ2-1; 7 bases are a match to TRBD2. This CDR3 contains 16 residues. The V gene end was trimmed by 0 bases and the J gene end by 5 bases; junction bases not matched to a gene: 7. Germline values: CDR1 LGHDT, CDR2 YNNKEL (reference sequence).

This chain connects TRBV3-1 to TRBJ2-1; no definite D call. The CDR3 extends over 13 amino acids. Trimming left V 3 bases short and J 9 bases short, with 12 bases between. The V gene's germline CDR1 is LGHDT and CDR2 YNNKEL (reference sequence). CDR3 DNA sequence: TGTGCCAGCAGCCAGGGTTCTCGCGGTGAGCAGTTCTTC. Encoded protein: CASSQGSRGEQFF.

This clonotype was counted only a few times. The gene calls are TRBV29-1 and TRBJ1-2; D uncertain. The CDR3 sequence is 12 residues long. The V gene lost 2 bases and the J gene lost 4 bases, with 8 bases spanning the gap. CDR1 and CDR2 (germline): SQVTM, ANQGSEA. DNA of the CDR3: TGCAGCGTTGAACTGGGCCGCTATGGCTACACCTTC. Its translation is CSVELGRYGYTF.

This clonotype was picked up a small number of times. The V call is TRBV6-6, the J call TRBJ2-1; TRBD2 agrees at 14 bases. Germline V CDR1 and CDR2: MNHNY, SVGAGI (reference sequence). The CDR3 has 19 amino acids. V lost 0 bases, J lost 10 bases, and 14 bases stayed unmatched. The CDR3 spells CASSYSTSGGALPRGEQFF. The CDR3 bases are TGTGCCAGCAGTTACTCGACTAGCGGGGGGGCTCTCCCCCGTGGAGAGCAGTTCTTC.

This clonotype was picked up many times. The rearrangement uses TRBV7-3 and TRBJ1-2; no firm D call. CDR3 size: 13 residues. V lost 5 bases and J lost 6, with 13 bases in between. Germline CDR1 is SGHTA and CDR2 is FQGTGA. The CDR3 DNA follows: TGTGCCAGCAGCCTCACCGAAGTTAATGGCTACACCTTC. Translation gives CASSLTEVNGYTF.

Regarding this clonotype: Given a much more abundant clone one base away, this may be a read error. This chain uses TRBV9 with TRBJ1-1; 7 bases match TRBD1. Germline V gene data show CDR1 as SGDLS and CDR2 as YYNGEE. This CDR3 comprises 15 residues. The CDR3 nucleotides are TGTGTCAGCAGCGTTGGTACAGGGGCGAACACTGAAGCTTTCTTT. Amino acid sequence: CVSSVGTGANTEAFF.

This clonotype showed up many times. This chain joins TRBV6-5 and TRBJ1-5, with 9 bases that match TRBD1. From germline, CDR1 is MNHEY and CDR2 SVGAGI. The CDR3 contains 15 residues. V was clipped by 6 bases and J by 2 bases; unmatched bases: 5. CDR3 protein: CASSSDRGGNQPQHF. CDR3 DNA: TGTGCCAGCAGCTCGGACAGGGGTGGCAATCAGCCCCAGCATTTT.

This clonotype was seen a few times. The chain joins TRBV9 to TRBJ1-2; D is undetermined. CDR1 SGDLS and CDR2 YYNGEE come from the germline V gene. V was clipped by 0 bases and J by 4 bases, with 10 bases between them. This CDR3 spans 14 amino acids. The CDR3 here is CASSVDWVGYGYTF. The CDR3 nucleotides read TGTGCCAGCAGCGTAGACTGGGTCGGCTATGGCTACACCTTC.

The table lists this clonotype with a few counts. The V gene is TRBV29-1, the J gene TRBJ2-1, with 9 bases lining up with TRBD2. The CDR3 runs to 15 residues. V shed 6 bases and J 1 base; nucleotides not matched to a gene: 7. CDR1 SQVTM and CDR2 ANQGSEA come from the germline V gene. CDR3 sequence: CSVTGGGVSYNEQFF. The CDR3 region has the DNA TGCAGCGTGACGGGCGGGGGGGTTTCCTACAATGAGCAGTTCTTC.

This chain uses TRBV18 with TRBJ1-3; D is ambiguous. This CDR3 has 16 residues. V shed 2 bases and J shed 4 bases, with 15 bases lying between them. Germline V gene lookup returns CDR1 KGHSH and CDR2 LQKENI. The CDR3 DNA sequence: TGTGCCAGCTCACCATGTACCGGTCAAGGAGGAAACACCATATATTTT. Translating gives CASSPCTGQGGNTIYF.

The gene calls are TRBV10-3 and TRBJ2-7; 7 positions match TRBD1. The CDR3 extends over 13 amino acids. Germline CDR1 reads ENHRY; CDR2 reads SYGVKD. J was trimmed by 5 bases and V by 2 bases; bases with no gene match: 3. The CDR3 nucleotides read TGTGCCATCAGTGAGATAGGGGGCGACGAGCAGTACTTC. Residues: CAISEIGGDEQYF.

The chain links TRBV6-4 to TRBJ2-1, with TRBD2 matching 13 bases. The CDR3 has 15 residues. Germline CDR1 is MRHNA and CDR2 is SNTAGT. Trimming removed 5 bases from V and 7 bases from J; junction bases left unmatched: 5. The CDR3 bases are TGTGCCAGCAGTATTAGGACTAGCGGGGGTAATGAGCAGTTCTTC. It is translated as CASSIRTSGGNEQFF.

The table lists this clonotype with a few counts. The V and J genes are TRBV5-6 and TRBJ1-1; 7 bases are shared with TRBD1. J was trimmed by 2 bases and V by 3 bases; bases with no gene match: 16. CDR1 is SGHDT and CDR2 is YYEEEE in the germline V gene. The CDR3 length is 18 residues. The CDR3, as DNA: TGTGCCAGCAGCTCCGGGCCCCTGACAGGGCGGATTAACACTGAAGCTTTCTTT. Translation gives CASSSGPLTGRINTEAFF.